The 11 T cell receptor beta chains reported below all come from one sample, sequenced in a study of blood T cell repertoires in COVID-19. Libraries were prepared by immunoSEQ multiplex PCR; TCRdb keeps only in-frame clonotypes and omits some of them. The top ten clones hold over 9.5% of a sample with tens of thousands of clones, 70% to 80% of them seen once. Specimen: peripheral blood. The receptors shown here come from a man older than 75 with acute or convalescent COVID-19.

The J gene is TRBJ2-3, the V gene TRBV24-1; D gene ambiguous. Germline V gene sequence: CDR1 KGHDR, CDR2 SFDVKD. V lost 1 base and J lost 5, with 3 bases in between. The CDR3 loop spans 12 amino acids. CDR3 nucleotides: TGTGCCACCAGTGATTTTAAAGATACGCAGTATTTT. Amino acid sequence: CATSDFKDTQYF.

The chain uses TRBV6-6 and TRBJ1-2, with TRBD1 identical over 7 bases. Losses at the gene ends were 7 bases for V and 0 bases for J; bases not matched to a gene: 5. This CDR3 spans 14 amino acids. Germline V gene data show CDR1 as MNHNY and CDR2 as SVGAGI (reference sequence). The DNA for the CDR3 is TGTGCCAGCACCCCGGACAGGACTAACTATGGCTACACCTTC. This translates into CASTPDRTNYGYTF.

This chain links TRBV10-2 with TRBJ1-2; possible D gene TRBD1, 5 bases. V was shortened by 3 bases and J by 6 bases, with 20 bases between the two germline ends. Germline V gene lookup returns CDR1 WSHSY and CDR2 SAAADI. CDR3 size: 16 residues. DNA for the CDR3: TGCGCCAGCAGTGAAATCTTGTCGACAGCTTGGGATGGCTACACCTTC. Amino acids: CASSEILSTAWDGYTF.

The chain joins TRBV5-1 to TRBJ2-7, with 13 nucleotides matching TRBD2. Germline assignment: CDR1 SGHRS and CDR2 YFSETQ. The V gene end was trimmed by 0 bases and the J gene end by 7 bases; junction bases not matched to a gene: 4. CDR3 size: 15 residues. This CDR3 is CASSLVTSGRLEQYF. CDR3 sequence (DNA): TGCGCCAGCAGCTTGGTGACTAGCGGGAGGTTAGAGCAGTACTTC.

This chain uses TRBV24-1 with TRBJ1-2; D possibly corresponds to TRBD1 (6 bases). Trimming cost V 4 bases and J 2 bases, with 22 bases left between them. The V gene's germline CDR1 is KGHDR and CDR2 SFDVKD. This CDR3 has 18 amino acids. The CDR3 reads CATSDRTETQLQNYGYTF. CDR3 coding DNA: TGTGCCACCAGTGACCGGACAGAGACCCAACTGCAGAACTATGGCTACACCTTC.

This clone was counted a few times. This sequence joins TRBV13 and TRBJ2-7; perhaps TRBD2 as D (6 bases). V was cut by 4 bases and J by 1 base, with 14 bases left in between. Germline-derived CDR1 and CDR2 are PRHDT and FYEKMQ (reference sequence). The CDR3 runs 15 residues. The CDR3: CASSSTGTPSYEQYF. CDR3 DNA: TGTGCCAGCAGCTCAACGGGGACTCCTTCCTACGAGCAGTACTTC.

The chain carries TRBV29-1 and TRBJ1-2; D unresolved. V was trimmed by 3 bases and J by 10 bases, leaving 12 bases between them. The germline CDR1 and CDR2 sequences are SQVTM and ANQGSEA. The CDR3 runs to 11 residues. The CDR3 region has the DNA TGCAGCGTTGAGCTTGGTTCAGACTACACCTTC. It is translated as CSVELGSDYTF.

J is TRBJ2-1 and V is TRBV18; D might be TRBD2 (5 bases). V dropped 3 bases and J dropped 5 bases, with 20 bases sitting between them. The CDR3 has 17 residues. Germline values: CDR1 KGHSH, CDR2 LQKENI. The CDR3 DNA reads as TGTGCCAGCTCACCGGGAGCATCAAGGAGGTATAACAATGAGCAGTTCTTC. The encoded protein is CASSPGASRRYNNEQFF.

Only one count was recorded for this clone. CDR3 sequence: CASSKPVGTGILNTEAFF. The CDR3 bases are TGTGCCAGCAGCAAGCCGGTCGGGACAGGGATCTTGAACACTGAAGCTTTCTTT. The chain is built from TRBV14 and TRBJ1-1; 9 bases map to TRBD1. The trim removed 5 bases at V and 0 bases at J, leaving 13 bases unmatched. The CDR3 has 18 residues. Germline V gene lookup returns CDR1 SGHDN and CDR2 FVKESK. The variable domain in full, with the rest retrieved from reference TRBV14 and TRBJ1-1, is EAGVTQFPSHSVIEKGQTVTLRCDPISGHDNLYWYRRVMGKEIKFLLHFVKESKQDESGMPNNRFLAERTGGTYSTLKVQPAELEDSGVYFCASSKPVGTGILNTEAFFGQGTRLTVV.

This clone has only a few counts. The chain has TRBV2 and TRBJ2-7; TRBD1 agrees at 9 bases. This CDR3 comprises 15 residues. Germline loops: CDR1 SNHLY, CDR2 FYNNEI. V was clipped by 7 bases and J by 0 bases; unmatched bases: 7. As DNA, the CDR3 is TGTGCCAGCACCCTGGGACAGGGAGGCTCCTACGAGCAGTACTTC. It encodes CASTLGQGGSYEQYF.

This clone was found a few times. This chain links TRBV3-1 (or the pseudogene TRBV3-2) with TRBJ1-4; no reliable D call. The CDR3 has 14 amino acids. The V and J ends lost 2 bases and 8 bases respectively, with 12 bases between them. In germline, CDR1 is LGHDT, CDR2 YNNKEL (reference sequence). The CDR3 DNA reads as TGTGCCAGCAGCCAAACCCGGGTCGGGGAAAAACTGTTTTTT. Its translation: CASSQTRVGEKLFF.